This TCR beta chain was observed in a study of blood T cell repertoires in COVID-19. The protocol was immunoSEQ multiplex PCR, while the TCRdb copy is restricted to in-frame clones and leaves out a portion. The sample consists of under 350,000 clones, around 90% of them appearing once. Allocation to cohorts depended on clinical history reported by the participants. Between the trimmed V and J ends, which lost 4 bases and 2 bases, there was a span of 13 bases. The CDR3 spans 16 residues. Germline assignment: CDR1 SGHRS and CDR2 YFSETQ. The rearrangement joins TRBV5-1 to TRBJ2-6; a possible D gene is TRBD1 (6 bases). The origin of this receptor is a man aged 55-75 years who had recovered from COVID-19. Sample: PBMCs or T cells enriched from blood (not recorded which). CDR3 protein: CASSPGQTAGANVLTF. In nucleotides, the CDR3 is TGCGCCAGCAGCCCCGGACAGACTGCTGGGGCCAACGTCCTGACTTTC.